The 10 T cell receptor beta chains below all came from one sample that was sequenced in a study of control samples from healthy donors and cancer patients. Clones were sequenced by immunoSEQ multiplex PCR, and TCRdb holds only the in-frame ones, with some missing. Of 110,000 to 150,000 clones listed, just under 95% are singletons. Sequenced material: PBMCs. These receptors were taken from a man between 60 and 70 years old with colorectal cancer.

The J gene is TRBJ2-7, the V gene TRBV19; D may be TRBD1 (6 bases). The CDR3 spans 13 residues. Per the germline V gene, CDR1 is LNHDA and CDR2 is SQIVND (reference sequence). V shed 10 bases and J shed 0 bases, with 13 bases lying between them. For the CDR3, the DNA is TGTGCCACCCAGACAGGCGACTCCTACGAGCAGTACTTC. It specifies CATQTGDSYEQYF.

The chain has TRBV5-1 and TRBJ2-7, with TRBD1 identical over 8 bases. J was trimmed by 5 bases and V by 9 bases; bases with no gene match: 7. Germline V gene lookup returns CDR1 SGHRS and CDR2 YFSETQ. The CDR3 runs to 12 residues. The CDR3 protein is CATGQGPHEQYF. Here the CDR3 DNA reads TGCGCCACCGGACAGGGCCCCCACGAGCAGTACTTC.

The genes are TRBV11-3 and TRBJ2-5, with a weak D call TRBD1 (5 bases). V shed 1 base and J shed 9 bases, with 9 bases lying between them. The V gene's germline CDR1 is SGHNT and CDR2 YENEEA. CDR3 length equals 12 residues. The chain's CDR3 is CASSLGLGPQYF. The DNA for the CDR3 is TGTGCCAGCAGCTTAGGTTTGGGGCCCCAGTACTTC.

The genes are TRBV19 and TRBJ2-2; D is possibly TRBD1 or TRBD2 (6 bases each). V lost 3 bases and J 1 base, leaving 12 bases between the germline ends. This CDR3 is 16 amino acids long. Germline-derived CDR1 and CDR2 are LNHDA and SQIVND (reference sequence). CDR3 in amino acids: CASSIVEGGNTGELFF. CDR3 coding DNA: TGTGCCAGTAGTATCGTGGAGGGGGGGAACACCGGGGAGCTGTTTTTT.

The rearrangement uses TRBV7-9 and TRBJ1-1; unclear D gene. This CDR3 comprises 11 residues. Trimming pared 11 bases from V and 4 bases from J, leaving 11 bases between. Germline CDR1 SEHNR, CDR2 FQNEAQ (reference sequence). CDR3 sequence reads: CADGDGTEAFF. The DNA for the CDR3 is TGTGCCGATGGGGATGGCACTGAAGCTTTCTTT.

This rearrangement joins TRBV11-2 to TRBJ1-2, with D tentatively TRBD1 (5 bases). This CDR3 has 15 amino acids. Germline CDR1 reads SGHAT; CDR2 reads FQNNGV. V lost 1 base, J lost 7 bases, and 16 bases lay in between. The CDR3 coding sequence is TGTGCCAGCAGCTTAGTACCGGGGCGCGATGGTGGCTACACCTTC. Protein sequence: CASSLVPGRDGGYTF.

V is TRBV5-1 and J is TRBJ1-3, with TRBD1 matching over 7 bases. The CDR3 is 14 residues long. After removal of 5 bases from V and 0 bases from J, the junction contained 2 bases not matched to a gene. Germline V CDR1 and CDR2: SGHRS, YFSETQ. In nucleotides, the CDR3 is TGCGCCAGCAGTCAGGGGGACTCTGGAAACACCATATATTTT. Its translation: CASSQGDSGNTIYF.

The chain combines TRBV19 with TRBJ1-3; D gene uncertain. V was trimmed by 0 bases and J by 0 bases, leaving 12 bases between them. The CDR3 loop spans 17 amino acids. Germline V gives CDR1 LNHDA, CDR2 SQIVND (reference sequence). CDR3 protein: CASSIDISAASGNTIYF. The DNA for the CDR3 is TGTGCCAGTAGTATAGATATATCGGCAGCCTCTGGAAACACCATATATTTT.

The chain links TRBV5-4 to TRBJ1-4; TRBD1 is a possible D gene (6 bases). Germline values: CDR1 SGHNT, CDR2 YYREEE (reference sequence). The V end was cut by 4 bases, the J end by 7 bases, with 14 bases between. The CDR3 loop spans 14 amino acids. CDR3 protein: CASSKQGLSEKLFF. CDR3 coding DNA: TGTGCCAGCAGCAAACAGGGATTGAGTGAAAAACTGTTTTTT.

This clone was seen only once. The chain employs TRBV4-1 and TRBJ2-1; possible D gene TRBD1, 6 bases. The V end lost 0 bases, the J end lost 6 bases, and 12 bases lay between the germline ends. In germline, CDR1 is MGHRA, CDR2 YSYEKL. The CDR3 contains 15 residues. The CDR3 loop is CASSQEGHPGNEQFF. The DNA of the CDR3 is TGCGCCAGCAGCCAAGAGGGACACCCGGGCAATGAGCAGTTCTTC.